These 2 T cell receptor beta chains were sequenced from one sample in a study of T cell responses to AZD1222 COVID-19 vaccine. Profiled with immunoSEQ multiplex PCR; TCRdb holds only in-frame clones, not every one. The sample records some 120,000 clones, about nine tenths being singletons. This sample comprised peripheral blood, obtained on day 0 of AZD1222 vaccination. These receptors originate from an adult in good health.

V and J are TRBV11-2 and TRBJ1-1, with D unresolved. This CDR3 contains 14 residues. CDR1 is SGHAT, CDR2 FQNNGV, per germline. Between the trimmed V and J ends, which lost 4 bases and 1 base, there was a span of 10 bases. DNA of the CDR3: TGTGCCAGCAGCTCCCAGGCGGGGAACACTGAAGCTTTCTTT. Encoded protein: CASSSQAGNTEAFF.

The J gene is TRBJ1-4, the V gene TRBV19; 9 bases are a match to TRBD1. The CDR3 covers 15 residues. CDR1 LNHDA and CDR2 SQIVND come from the germline V gene (reference sequence). V was pared by 5 bases and J by 8 bases, with 9 bases of the junction left unmatched. In DNA, the CDR3 is TGTGCCAGTAGTTCCGGGACAGGGTCTCAGGAAAAACTGTTTTTT. Residues: CASSSGTGSQEKLFF.